This record concerns one T cell receptor beta chain sequence. The entry originates in a study of blood T cell repertoires in COVID-19. Produced via immunoSEQ multiplex PCR; TCRdb's table is partial and in-frame only. The sample holds hundreds of thousands of clones; roughly nine tenths are singletons and the top ten take 2.6%. V shed 4 bases and J 8 bases; nucleotides not matched to a gene: 16. The CDR3 contains 17 residues. Germline CDR1 reads SGHDT; CDR2 reads YYEEEE. Sequenced input: PBMCs or T cells enriched from blood (not recorded which). The chain couples TRBV5-6 to TRBJ1-5; 9 nucleotides match TRBD1. The receptor was derived from a man aged 60 to 69 who had recovered from COVID-19. Here the CDR3 DNA reads TGTGCCAGCAGCCTGATATCCGGACAGGGGCGTTCGAAGCCCCAGCATTTT. Protein: CASSLISGQGRSKPQHF.